This record looks at one T cell receptor beta chain sequence and its context. V gave up 5 bases and J gave up 4 bases, with 6 bases separating them. CDR3 length: 11 residues. Germline CDR1 and CDR2: MNHEY and SVGAGI. The record originates from a study of blood T cell repertoires in COVID-19. On the study more broadly: The samples span acute and convalescent COVID-19 from the United States, Italy and Spain. The cDNA or gDNA used as material had been derived from T cells, B-cell-depleted T cells, or PBMCs.

Authors' analysis steps: Cell counts per sample came from amplifying reference gene primers. The assay was immunoSEQ multiplex PCR, and TCRdb's table has in-frame clones only and misses some. The V and J calls and clone size were taken over from that table, and D and trimming were inferred from the DNA. The sample has some 41,000 clones, 81% seen once. What was sequenced was peripheral blood. This TCR came from a middle-aged man with active or convalescent COVID-19. The chain links TRBV6-5 to TRBJ2-7, with no clear D. The CDR3 here is CASSPYYEQYF. Written as DNA, the CDR3 is TGTGCCAGCAGTCCCTATTACGAGCAGTACTTC.